This is a list of T cell receptor beta chains from one sample in a study of shared clonotypes between healthy human individuals. TCRdb's copy holds only in-frame clones and misses some; the assay was immunoSEQ multiplex PCR. The table has 490,000 or so clones, around three quarters seen once; the top ten hold over 9.5%. The sequencing sample was made of PBMCs. All receptors come from a woman aged 40 to 50 in good health. Some clones in this sample may be carry-over from other donors' samples. Each CDR3 is given with its conserved first and last residue. D genes are given only for firm matches. Rows may omit the clone size; those that give it use once, few, many or a size class.

clone_size d_call j_call v_call cdr3_aa cdr3_nt
- - TRBJ1-1 TRBV29-1 CSVAINRLNTEAFF TGCAGCGTTGCAATAAACCGCTTGAACACTGAAGCTTTCTTT
- - TRBJ2-3 TRBV18 CASSPGELDTQYF TGTGCCAGCTCACCGGGGGAGCTAGATACGCAGTATTTT
once - TRBJ2-5 TRBV5-1 CASSLVLAGGKTQYF TGCGCCAGCAGCTTGGTTCTAGCAGGCGGGAAGACCCAGTACTTC
once - TRBJ1-2 TRBV6-1 CASSEDGSYGYTF TGTGCCAGCAGTGAAGATGGATCGTATGGCTACACCTTC
- - TRBJ2-7 TRBV6-5 CASSASPYEQYF TGTGCCAGCAGCGCTAGTCCCTACGAGCAGTACTTC
- - TRBJ1-1 TRBV5-1 CASSFGRTTGEGTEAFF TGCGCCAGCAGCTTTGGCCGGACCACAGGTGAGGGTACTGAAGCTTTCTTT
- - TRBJ2-1 TRBV18 CASSPGDEQFF TGTGCCAGCTCACCGGGGGACGAGCAGTTCTTC
- - TRBJ1-2 TRBV2 CASSLGSGYGYTF TGTGCCAGCAGCCTAGGGTCAGGATATGGCTACACCTTC
- TRBD2 TRBJ2-3 TRBV4-1 CASSQEGGVLAPNTDTQYF TGCGCCAGCAGCCAAGAGGGAGGGGTTCTAGCGCCTAACACAGATACGCAGTATTTT
- - TRBJ2-2 TRBV7-3 CASSLTTLGGRPGELFF TGTGCCAGCAGCTTAACAACCCTTGGGGGTAGACCCGGGGAGCTGTTTTTT
- TRBD1 TRBJ1-5 TRBV2 CASRDRQGRGNQPQHF TGTGCCAGCAGGGACCGACAGGGGAGAGGCAATCAGCCCCAGCATTTT
- - TRBJ2-2 TRBV5-1 CASSLPGADTGELFF TGCGCCAGCAGCTTGCCGGGAGCGGACACCGGGGAGCTGTTTTTT
- - TRBJ1-2 TRBV7-8 CASSLSRWQPNYGYTF TGTGCCAGCAGCTTAAGTAGGTGGCAGCCTAACTATGGCTACACCTTC
- - TRBJ1-5 TRBV9 CASSVPRSGNQPQHF TGTGCCAGCAGCGTACCCAGGAGTGGTAATCAGCCCCAGCATTTT
- TRBD1 TRBJ2-1 TRBV6-1 CASSETTGESEQFF TGTGCCAGCAGTGAGACAACAGGGGAAAGTGAGCAGTTCTTC
- TRBD2 TRBJ2-1 TRBV18 CASSPSGKVLEQFF TGTGCCAGCTCACCTAGCGGGAAGGTTCTTGAGCAGTTCTTC
- TRBD2 TRBJ2-1 TRBV5-1 CASSLASGIVDEQFF TGCGCCAGCAGCTTGGCTAGCGGGATTGTCGATGAGCAGTTCTTC
few - TRBJ2-7 TRBV9 CASSGDGTGEQYF TGTGCCAGCAGTGGCGACGGAACCGGCGAGCAGTACTTC
- - TRBJ2-3 TRBV11-3 CASSLESTDTQYF TGTGCCAGCAGCTTAGAGAGCACAGATACGCAGTATTTT
- TRBD2 TRBJ2-7 TRBV7-2 CASREGLAGVYEQYF TGTGCCAGCAGGGAGGGACTAGCGGGAGTCTACGAGCAGTACTTC